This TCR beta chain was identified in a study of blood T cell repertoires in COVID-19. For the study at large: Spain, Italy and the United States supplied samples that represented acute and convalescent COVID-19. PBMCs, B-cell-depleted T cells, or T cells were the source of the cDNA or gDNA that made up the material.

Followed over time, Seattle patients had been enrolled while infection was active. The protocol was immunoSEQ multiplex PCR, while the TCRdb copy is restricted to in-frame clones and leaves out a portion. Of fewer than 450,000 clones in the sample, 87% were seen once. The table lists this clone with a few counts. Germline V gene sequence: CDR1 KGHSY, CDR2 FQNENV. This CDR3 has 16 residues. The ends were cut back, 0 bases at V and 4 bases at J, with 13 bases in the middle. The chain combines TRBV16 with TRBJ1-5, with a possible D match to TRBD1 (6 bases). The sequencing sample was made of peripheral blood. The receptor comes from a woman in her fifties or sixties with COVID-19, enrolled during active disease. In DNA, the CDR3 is TGTGCCAGCAGCCAATCGGGAGCCAGGGGTAATCAGCCCCAGCATTTT. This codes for CASSQSGARGNQPQHF. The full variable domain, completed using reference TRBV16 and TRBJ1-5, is GEEVAQTPKHLVRGEGQKAKLYCAPIKGHSYVFWYQQVLKNEFKFLISFQNENVFDETGMPKERFSAKCLPNSPCSLEIQATKLEDSAVYFCASSQSGARGNQPQHFGDGTRLSIL.